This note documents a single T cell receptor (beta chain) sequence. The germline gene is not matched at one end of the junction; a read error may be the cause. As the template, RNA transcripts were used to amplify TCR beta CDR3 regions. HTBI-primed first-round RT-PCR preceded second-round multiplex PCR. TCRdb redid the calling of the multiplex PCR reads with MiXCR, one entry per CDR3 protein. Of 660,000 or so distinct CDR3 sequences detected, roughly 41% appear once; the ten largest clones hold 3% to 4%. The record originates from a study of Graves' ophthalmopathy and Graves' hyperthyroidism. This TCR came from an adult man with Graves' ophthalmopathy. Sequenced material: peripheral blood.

In DNA, the CDR3 is TGTGCCAGCAGTACCGGACAGGGGTGGAATCAGCCCCAGCATTTT. Translated: CASSTGQGWNQPQHF. This rearrangement joins TRBV10-3 to TRBJ1-5, with 9 bases aligning to TRBD1. Germline CDR1 ENHRY, CDR2 SYGVKD. The CDR3 runs to 15 residues.